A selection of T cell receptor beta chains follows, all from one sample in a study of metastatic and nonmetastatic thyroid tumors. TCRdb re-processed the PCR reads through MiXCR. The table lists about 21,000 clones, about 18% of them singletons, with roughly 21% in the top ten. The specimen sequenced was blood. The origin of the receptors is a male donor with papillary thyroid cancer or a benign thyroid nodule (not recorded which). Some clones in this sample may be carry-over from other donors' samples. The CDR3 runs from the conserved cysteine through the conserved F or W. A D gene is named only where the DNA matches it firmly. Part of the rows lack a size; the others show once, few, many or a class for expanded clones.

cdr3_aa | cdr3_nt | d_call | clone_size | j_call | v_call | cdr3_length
CASSFSGLSNQPQHF | TGCGCCAGCAGCTTCAGTGGGCTTAGCAATCAGCCCCAGCATTTT | NA | many | TRBJ1-5 | TRBV5-1 | 15
CASSFLGGSSPLHF | TGCGCCAGCAGCTTTCTAGGGGGCTCTTCACCCCTCCACTTT | TRBD1 | medium-sized | TRBJ1-6 | TRBV5-1 | 14
CASSLNREETQYF | TGCGCCAGCAGCTTGAATCGGGAAGAGACCCAGTACTTC | NA | many | TRBJ2-5 | TRBV5-1 | 13
CASSVATPYRETTDTQYF | TGTGCCAGCAGCGTCGCTACCCCCTATCGTGAGACCACAGATACGCAGTATTTT | NA | NA | TRBJ2-3 | TRBV9 | 18
CASSATGTLGTDTQYF | TGTGCCAGCAGCGCGACCGGGACACTCGGCACAGATACGCAGTATTTT | NA | many | TRBJ2-3 | TRBV9 | 16
CASRASGLYGYTF | TGTGCCAGTCGGGCCTCAGGTTTATATGGCTACACCTTC | NA | few | TRBJ1-2 | TRBV28 | 13
CAWNHRETFF | TGTGCCTGGAACCACAGGGAAACCTTCTTC | NA | medium-sized | TRBJ1-2 | TRBV30 | 10
CAWGGVNQPQHF | TGTGCCTGGGGAGGGGTCAATCAGCCCCAGCATTTT | NA | NA | TRBJ1-5 | TRBV30 | 12
CATSEPGWNEQYF | TGTGCCACCAGTGAGCCAGGATGGAACGAGCAGTACTTC | NA | medium-sized | TRBJ2-7 | TRBV24-1 | 13
CASSFLDREAFF | TGTGCCAGCAGTTTCCTAGACAGGGAAGCTTTCTTT | NA | many | TRBJ1-1 | TRBV28 | 12
CSEAPGTVTDTQYF | TGCAGTGAGGCGCCCGGGACAGTCACAGATACGCAGTATTTT | TRBD1 | NA | TRBJ2-3 | TRBV20-1 | 14
CSVVPGRSYEQYF | TGCAGCGTTGTTCCCGGACGGAGCTACGAGCAGTACTTC | NA | many | TRBJ2-7 | TRBV29-1 | 13
CASSPLGYEQYF | TGTGCCAGCTCACCACTGGGCTACGAGCAGTACTTC | NA | NA | TRBJ2-7 | TRBV18 | 12
CASSESGGLREQYF | TGCGCCAGCAGTGAGTCGGGGGGGCTCCGCGAGCAGTACTTC | NA | medium-sized | TRBJ2-7 | TRBV10-1 | 14
CASSESQRTQYF | TGTGCCAGCAGTGAGTCCCAAAGGACCCAGTACTTC | NA | many | TRBJ2-5 | TRBV2 | 12
CASTNEWFPETQYF | TGTGCCAGCACCAACGAATGGTTTCCAGAGACCCAGTACTTC | NA | many | TRBJ2-5 | TRBV6-2/TRBV6-3 | 14
CASSEWNQGTSGPMDTNEQFF | TGTGCCAGCAGTGAATGGAACCAGGGGACTAGCGGGCCCATGGACACCAATGAGCAGTTCTTC | TRBD2 | many | TRBJ2-1 | TRBV6-1 | 21
CASSERGTSGYEQYF | TGTGCCAGCAGTGAAAGAGGGACTAGCGGATACGAGCAGTACTTC | TRBD2 | NA | TRBJ2-7 | TRBV6-1 | 15
CAISRLRDRGGNQPQHF | TGTGCCATCAGTCGCCTCCGGGACAGGGGAGGCAATCAGCCCCAGCATTTT | TRBD1 | NA | TRBJ1-5 | TRBV12-3/TRBV12-4 | 17
CASSVPGLAGGPEYF | TGTGCCAGTAGTGTTCCGGGACTAGCGGGAGGGCCGGAGTACTTC | TRBD2 | many | TRBJ2-7 | TRBV19 | 15
CSAFSEQNTDTQYF | TGCAGTGCTTTTTCGGAGCAAAACACAGATACGCAGTATTTT | NA | NA | TRBJ2-3 | TRBV20-1 | 14
CASSRGQGENGYTF | TGTGCCAGCAGCCGGGGACAGGGGGAAAATGGCTACACCTTC | TRBD1 | many | TRBJ1-2 | TRBV5-4 | 14
CASSVSGATWDYGYTF | TGTGCCAGCAGCGTGTCGGGGGCCACTTGGGACTATGGCTACACCTTC | NA | many | TRBJ1-2 | TRBV9 | 16
CASSSGELGNQPQHF | TGTGCCAGCAGCTCGGGGGAGTTGGGCAATCAGCCCCAGCATTTT | NA | once | TRBJ1-5 | TRBV11-2 | 15
CASGFWVNRIGYEQYF | TGTGCCAGCGGCTTCTGGGTTAACAGGATTGGCTACGAGCAGTACTTC | NA | NA | TRBJ2-7 | TRBV11-2 | 16
CASSSPIAGELFF | TGTGCCAGCAGTTCCCCAATCGCCGGGGAGCTGTTTTTT | NA | NA | TRBJ2-2 | TRBV12-3/TRBV12-4 | 13
CATSRDIIEQFF | TGTGCCACCAGCAGAGATATAATAGAGCAGTTCTTC | NA | many | TRBJ2-1 | TRBV15 | 12
CASSDSHGREPHSTDTQYF | TGTGCCAGCAGTGACTCGCATGGGCGGGAGCCCCATAGCACAGATACGCAGTATTTT | TRBD2 | NA | TRBJ2-3 | TRBV6-4 | 19
CASSIVPGEQFF | TGTGCCAGTAGTATAGTGCCGGGGGAGCAGTTCTTC | NA | few | TRBJ2-1 | TRBV19 | 12
CASSSFATNEKLFF | TGTGCCAGCAGTTCTTTCGCAACTAATGAAAAACTGTTTTTT | NA | NA | TRBJ1-4 | TRBV6-2/TRBV6-3 | 14
CASTLTQGRRGTQYF | TGTGCCAGCACCCTTACCCAGGGGCGCAGGGGGACCCAGTACTTC | NA | many | TRBJ2-5 | TRBV6-2/TRBV6-3 | 15
CASSRTPGGAFF | TGTGCCAGCAGTAGGACACCCGGAGGAGCTTTCTTT | NA | many | TRBJ1-1 | TRBV2 | 12
CASSDGTGESYGYTF | TGTGCCAGCAGTGACGGGACAGGGGAGTCCTATGGCTACACCTTC | TRBD1 | few | TRBJ1-2 | TRBV6-1 | 15
CSASYHRLGAGYTF | TGCAGTGCTAGTTACCACAGACTTGGAGCTGGCTACACCTTC | NA | many | TRBJ1-2 | TRBV20-1 | 14
CASSVATAYQETQYF | TGTGCCAGCAGCGTAGCTACAGCGTACCAAGAGACCCAGTACTTC | NA | many | TRBJ2-5 | TRBV9 | 15
CASSFRGSRELFF | TGTGCCAGCAGTTTCCGGGGATCCAGGGAGCTGTTTTTT | NA | few | TRBJ2-2 | TRBV28 | 13
CASSDRTRGTDTQYF | TGCGCCAGCAGTGACCGAACTCGAGGAACAGATACGCAGTATTTT | NA | many | TRBJ2-3 | TRBV10-2 | 15
CASSVGTGGYTEAFF | TGTGCCAGCAGCGTAGGAACAGGGGGTTACACTGAAGCTTTCTTT | TRBD1 | NA | TRBJ1-1 | TRBV9 | 15
CASTLSRGAEAFF | TGTGCCAGCACTTTAAGCCGGGGGGCCGAAGCTTTCTTT | NA | many | TRBJ1-1 | TRBV19 | 13
CASSQSPGELFF | TGCGCCAGCAGCCAATCTCCCGGGGAGCTGTTTTTT | NA | NA | TRBJ2-2 | TRBV4-1 | 12
CASSLMPGGSNQPQHF | TGTGCCAGCAGTTTGATGCCAGGGGGTAGTAATCAGCCCCAGCATTTT | TRBD1 | medium-sized | TRBJ1-5 | TRBV6-1 | 16
CASSGGGLAGGPYTGELFF | TGTGCCAGCAGCGGGGGCGGACTAGCGGGAGGGCCCTACACCGGGGAGCTGTTTTTT | TRBD2 | few | TRBJ2-2 | TRBV9 | 19
CASNQGHQYEQYF | TGTGCCAGCAATCAGGGACACCAGTACGAGCAGTACTTC | NA | NA | TRBJ2-7 | TRBV28 | 13
CASSESTTGWYQETQYF | TGCGCCAGCAGTGAGTCCACGACAGGCTGGTACCAAGAGACCCAGTACTTC | NA | many | TRBJ2-5 | TRBV10-2 | 17
CASSLKARGATSGSSYEQYF | TGCGCCAGCAGTTTAAAGGCCAGGGGGGCGACTAGCGGGAGCTCCTACGAGCAGTACTTC | TRBD2 | NA | TRBJ2-7 | TRBV5-1 | 20
CASSYSIQGSGEPQHF | TGTGCCAGCAGTTACTCTATACAGGGATCCGGGGAGCCCCAGCATTTT | NA | NA | TRBJ1-5 | TRBV6-2/TRBV6-3 | 16
CASIQGVGKAFF | TGTGCCAGCATCCAGGGGGTCGGTAAAGCTTTCTTT | TRBD1 | few | TRBJ1-1 | TRBV2 | 12
CASSGGAGQTYNEQFF | TGTGCCAGCAGCGGAGGGGCAGGACAAACCTACAATGAGCAGTTCTTC | NA | many | TRBJ2-1 | TRBV2 | 16
CASSLAAGASYEQYF | TGTGCCAGCAGCTTGGCAGCGGGGGCCTCCTACGAGCAGTACTTC | TRBD2 | many | TRBJ2-7 | TRBV5-4 | 15
CASRGVGGQDTEAFF | TGTGCCAGCAGGGGGGTCGGGGGGCAGGACACTGAAGCTTTCTTT | NA | few | TRBJ1-1 | TRBV6-1 | 15
CASSIGQGAYEQYF | TGCGCCAGCAGCATTGGACAGGGGGCTTACGAGCAGTACTTC | TRBD1 | NA | TRBJ2-7 | TRBV5-1 | 14
CASSRWQLINYGYTF | TGTGCCAGCAGCCGATGGCAGCTGATCAACTATGGCTACACCTTC | NA | many | TRBJ1-2 | TRBV9 | 15
CASSDSRSGANVLTF | TGTGCCAGCAGTGACTCGCGGTCTGGGGCCAACGTCCTGACTTTC | NA | many | TRBJ2-6 | TRBV6-4 | 15
CASSPGTGTNTGELFF | TGTGCCAGCAGCCCCGGGACAGGAACGAACACCGGGGAGCTGTTTTTT | TRBD1 | many | TRBJ2-2 | TRBV9 | 16
CASTPRQGWNRYEQYF | TGTGCCAGCACCCCCCGACAGGGGTGGAACCGCTACGAGCAGTACTTC | TRBD1 | few | TRBJ2-7 | TRBV5-6 | 16
CASSPSRTGQNEQFF | TGTGCCAGCAGCCCTTCCCGGACAGGGCAGAATGAGCAGTTCTTC | TRBD1 | many | TRBJ2-1 | TRBV11-3 | 15
CSARVTSVRDYGELFF | TGCAGTGCTAGAGTGACTAGCGTGAGGGATTACGGGGAGCTGTTTTTT | TRBD2 | NA | TRBJ2-2 | TRBV20-1 | 16
CAWSPPGQGWKYF | TGTGCCTGGAGTCCACCGGGACAGGGATGGAAGTACTTC | TRBD1 | medium-sized | TRBJ2-7 | TRBV30 | 13
CASSLGRAGGPGDTQYF | TGTGCCAGCAGTTTAGGGCGAGCGGGGGGTCCGGGAGATACACAGTATTTT | TRBD2 | few | TRBJ2-3 | TRBV12-3/TRBV12-4 | 17